This T cell receptor (beta chain) was identified in a study of blood T cell repertoires in COVID-19. Study context: Samples of COVID-19 (acute and convalescent) were obtained from the United States, Italy and Spain. PBMCs, B-cell-depleted T cells, or T cells were the source of the cDNA or gDNA that made up the material.

Authors' methods: Reference gene primer amplification gave estimated nucleated cell counts. Method: immunoSEQ multiplex PCR; TCRdb's copy keeps in-frame clones and lacks some. The V and J calls and the clone size are those of that table, but D and trimming were determined from the DNA. This sample has about 190,000 clones, with roughly 85% found just once. This receptor was taken from a woman older than 75 with active or convalescent COVID-19. Sequencing was done on a sample of peripheral blood.

CDR3 protein: CASSLPVRTGPYEQYF. CDR3 in DNA: TGTGCCAGCAGTCTCCCGGTAAGGACTGGGCCCTACGAGCAGTACTTC. The V gene is TRBV28, the J gene TRBJ2-7; TRBD2 is a possible D gene (5 bases). Trimming took off 5 bases at V and 2 bases at J, with 19 bases between the two ends. This CDR3 is built from 16 residues. Germline values: CDR1 MDHEN, CDR2 SYDVKM. The whole variable domain, remainder taken from reference TRBV28 and TRBJ2-7, is DVKVTQSSRYLVKRTGEKVFLECVQDMDHENMFWYRQDPGLGLRLIYFSYDVKMKEKGDIPEGYSVSREKKERFSLILESASTNQTSMYLCASSLPVRTGPYEQYFGPGTRLTVT.